Listed here are 21 T cell receptor beta chains from one sample, sequenced in a study of T cells in Graves' hyperthyroidism and ophthalmopathy. Amplified TCR beta CDR3 regions came from RNA transcripts. In the first-round RT-PCR of the TCR CDR3, the HTBI primer set was used. One entry per CDR3 protein, called by TCRdb with MiXCR from the multiplex PCR reads. The table lists hundreds of thousands of distinct CDR3 sequences, around 18% of them singletons. Input material: blood. The receptors stem from a man aged 35-49 years with Graves' hyperthyroidism.

The count of this clonotype is one. The CDR3 is CASSDQGRDYTF. The CDR3 DNA sequence: TGTGCCAGCAGCGATCAGGGACGGGACTACACCTTC. The V call is TRBV27, the J call TRBJ1-2; tentatively, D is TRBD1 (5 bases). V gave up 6 bases and J gave up 10 bases, with 15 bases separating them. From germline, CDR1 is MNHEY and CDR2 SMNVEV (reference sequence). The CDR3 extends over 12 amino acids.

The V and J genes are TRBV4-2 and TRBJ1-3; 7 bases map to TRBD1. This CDR3 contains 16 residues. Trimming at V came to 4 bases and at J to 6 bases, leaving 12 bases not matched to a gene. CDR1 is LGHNA, CDR2 YNFKEQ, per germline. CDR3 nucleotide sequence: TGTGCCAGCAGCCCAGAGCCCCTCGGACAGGAAAACACCATATATTTT. Translating it yields CASSPEPLGQENTIYF.

This clonotype has only one observation. J is TRBJ1-5 and V is TRBV3-1, with a tentative D call TRBD1 (5 bases). The CDR3 is 15 amino acids. Trimming shortened V by 0 bases and J by 5 bases, and 11 bases separated the two germline ends. Germline CDR1 is LGHDT and CDR2 is YNNKEL (reference sequence). CDR3 sequence (DNA): TGTGCCAGCAGCCAAGATCACACGGGGCATCAGCCCCAGCATTTT. Amino acids: CASSQDHTGHQPQHF.

The CDR3 reads CASSAPSGTIQETQYF. DNA for the CDR3: TGTGCCAGCAGCGCCCCGAGCGGGACGATCCAAGAGACCCAGTACTTC. V is TRBV9 and J is TRBJ2-5; 7 bases map to TRBD2. V was pared by 3 bases and J by 1 base, with 9 bases of the junction left unmatched. Germline-derived CDR1 and CDR2 are SGDLS and YYNGEE. The CDR3 consists of 16 residues.

This clonotype was detected a few times. This sequence joins TRBV25-1 and TRBJ2-3; unclear D gene. V gave up 4 bases and J gave up 1 base, with 6 bases separating them. Germline V lookup: CDR1 MGHDK, CDR2 SYGVNS. The CDR3 covers 13 residues. Here the CDR3 DNA reads TGTGCCAGCAGTGCCCGACGCACAGATACGCAGTATTTT. Amino acids: CASSARRTDTQYF.

The rearrangement links TRBV20-1 to TRBJ2-3, with D possibly called TRBD1 or TRBD2 (5 bases each). The ends were cut back, 3 bases at V and 6 bases at J, with 28 bases in the middle. Germline V gives CDR1 DFQATT, CDR2 SNEGSKA (reference sequence). The CDR3 runs 18 residues. The DNA for the CDR3 is TGCAGTGCTAGTGGCCGTGTAGGGACGGAGGCCGTGAGTGATACGCAGTATTTT. This encodes CSASGRVGTEAVSDTQYF.

This clonotype was seen a handful of times. The chain combines TRBV6-5 with TRBJ2-5; 7 nucleotides match TRBD1. CDR1 is MNHEY, CDR2 SVGAGI, per germline. The V and J ends lost 2 bases and 0 bases, in that order; junction bases with no gene match: 0. The CDR3 length is 14 residues. CDR3 bases: TGTGCCAGCAGTTACGACAGGGACCAAGAGACCCAGTACTTC. Its translation is CASSYDRDQETQYF.

This chain connects TRBV5-1 to TRBJ1-6, with 8 positions matching TRBD1. The CDR3 extends over 16 amino acids. Losses at the gene ends were 4 bases for V and 9 bases for J; bases not matched to a gene: 12. The germline V gene encodes CDR1 SGHRS and CDR2 YFSETQ. CDR3 coding DNA: TGCGCCAGCAGCCCACTCCGGGACAGGCGAGCTTCACCCCTCCACTTT. Protein: CASSPLRDRRASPLHF.

The V gene is TRBV2, the J gene TRBJ2-6, with D uncertain. CDR1 SNHLY and CDR2 FYNNEI come from the germline V gene. The ends were cut back, 4 bases at V and 2 bases at J, with 12 bases in the middle. This CDR3 comprises 16 residues. The CDR3 loop is CASSVAVGTGANVLTF. The CDR3 DNA sequence: TGTGCCAGCAGTGTTGCAGTGGGGACTGGGGCCAACGTCCTGACTTTC.

This clonotype was detected many times. V and J are TRBV7-8 and TRBJ2-2; no clear D. Per germline, CDR1 SGHVS and CDR2 FQNEAQ. The germline V and J ends were trimmed by 0 bases and 1 base, with 15 bases remaining between them. CDR3 length equals 18 residues. The CDR3 protein is CASSLASPGRWNTGELFF. For the CDR3, the DNA is TGTGCCAGCAGCTTAGCCTCCCCCGGACGGTGGAACACCGGGGAGCTGTTTTTT.

At least ten counts were recorded for this clonotype. The gene calls are TRBV12-3 or TRBV12-4 and TRBJ1-1; D unclear. V lost 7 bases to trimming and J lost 3 bases, with 12 bases between them. The CDR3 is 13 residues long. The CDR3 loop is CASILLGDTEAFF. CDR3 sequence (DNA): TGTGCCAGCATATTACTGGGTGACACTGAAGCTTTCTTT.

This clonotype was recorded many times. The rearrangement links TRBV7-2 to TRBJ1-2; TRBD1 matches 9 bases. CDR3 length: 17 amino acids. Trimming cost V 1 base and J 4 bases; bases outside gene matches: 10. Germline V gene sequence: CDR1 SGHTA, CDR2 FQGNSA. CDR3 DNA sequence: TGTGCCAGCAGCTTAGGACACCCGGGACAGGGAGGCTATGGCTACACCTTC. Amino acids: CASSLGHPGQGGYGYTF.

This clonotype was recorded many times. V usage is TRBV24-1 and J usage is TRBJ2-1; TRBD1 matches at 10 bases. V was pared by 2 bases and J by 5 bases, with 2 bases of the junction left unmatched. CDR1 KGHDR and CDR2 SFDVKD come from the germline V gene. The CDR3 covers 15 residues. CDR3 region: CATSDSGTGDNEQFF. The CDR3 region has the DNA TGTGCCACCAGTGATTCCGGGACAGGGGACAATGAGCAGTTCTTC.

The chain combines TRBV7-2 with TRBJ2-7; 10 bases match TRBD1. This CDR3 is built from 15 residues. V shed 3 bases and J 2 bases; nucleotides not matched to a gene: 4. The V gene's germline CDR1 is SGHTA and CDR2 FQGNSA. CDR3 region: CASSFAGTGAYEQYF. The CDR3 DNA reads TGTGCCAGCAGCTTCGCCGGGACAGGGGCCTACGAGCAGTACTTC.

CDR3 nucleotide sequence: TGTGCCAGCAGCCAGAGACATCTTGAAGTGTACTTC. It translates to CASSQRHLEVYF. The chain has TRBV5-6 and TRBJ2-5; D gene unclear. V was pared by 4 bases and J by 13 bases, with 17 bases between. The CDR3 totals 12 residues. Germline V gene data show CDR1 as SGHDT and CDR2 as YYEEEE.

This clonotype was recorded at least ten times. The V call is TRBV5-5, the J call TRBJ1-5; TRBD1 is a possible D gene (6 bases). The germline V and J ends were trimmed by 1 base and 0 bases, with 14 bases remaining between them. There are 17 residues in the CDR3. Germline V gene sequence: CDR1 SGHKS, CDR2 YYEKEE (reference sequence). CDR3 nucleotides: TGTGCCAGCAGCTTGAGGGGCGGACAGATTAGCAATCAGCCCCAGCATTTT. Amino acid sequence: CASSLRGGQISNQPQHF.

In this sample, this clonotype turned up once. The rearrangement joins TRBV5-5 to TRBJ2-3, with 12 positions matching TRBD2. In germline, CDR1 is SGHKS, CDR2 YYEKEE (reference sequence). The CDR3 covers 16 residues. V was clipped by 4 bases and J by 10 bases; unmatched bases: 13. The CDR3 bases are TGTGCCAGCAGCCAGAAACTAGCGGGGGGAGTCGGTGCGCAGTATTTT. It is translated as CASSQKLAGGVGAQYF.

This clonotype was observed once. V gene TRBV20-1 combines with J gene TRBJ2-1; TRBD1 matches at 9 bases. CDR3 length equals 14 residues. From germline, CDR1 is DFQATT and CDR2 SNEGSKA (reference sequence). Trimming cost V 5 bases and J 10 bases; bases outside gene matches: 12. The CDR3 DNA sequence: TGCAGTGCTGCGCCGGGACAGGGCACGCGGGAGCAGTTCTTC. It codes for CSAAPGQGTREQFF.

In this sample, this clonotype turned up many times. The chain carries TRBV10-3 and TRBJ2-7; no clear D gene. Germline CDR1 and CDR2: ENHRY and SYGVKD. The V gene lost 4 bases and the J gene lost 2 bases, with 3 bases spanning the gap. The CDR3 length is 11 residues. CDR3 in DNA: TGTGCCATCAGTGCGACCTACGAGCAGTACTTC. Its translation is CAISATYEQYF.

This clonotype has only a few counts. This rearrangement joins TRBV28 to TRBJ2-2; D not certain. This CDR3 has 18 amino acids. CDR1 is MDHEN, CDR2 SYDVKM, per germline. V was pared by 8 bases and J by 0 bases, with 22 bases between. The CDR3 DNA is TGTGCCAGCCAAATATTACTGGGATTAACCACGAACACCGGGGAGCTGTTTTTT. It codes for CASQILLGLTTNTGELFF.

In this sample, this clonotype turned up a few times. The chain joins TRBV29-1 to TRBJ2-3; D may correspond to TRBD1 or TRBD2 (5 bases each). This CDR3 is built from 13 residues. V was shortened by 8 bases and J by 3 bases, with 15 bases between the two germline ends. Germline V gene data show CDR1 as SQVTM and CDR2 as ANQGSEA. CDR3 nucleotides: TGCAGCCCCCGGGACCGTCGTACAGATACGCAGTATTTT. Amino acids: CSPRDRRTDTQYF.